These 20 T cell receptor beta chains originate from one sample sequenced in a study of blood T cell repertoires in COVID-19. Data came from immunoSEQ multiplex PCR; TCRdb stores just in-frame clones and leaves some out. The sample carries about 87,000 clones, approximately 82% recorded once. The sample comprised peripheral blood. The receptors originated from a woman between 65 and 79 years old with acute or convalescent COVID-19.

The chain uses TRBV5-8 and TRBJ2-7; D is unclear. This CDR3 comprises 13 residues. Germline-derived CDR1 and CDR2 are SGHTS and YDEGEE. Trimming shortened V by 2 bases and J by 3 bases, and 9 bases separated the two germline ends. As DNA, the CDR3 is TGTGCCAGCAGCTTTCCAGTCCTCTACGAGCAGTACTTC. This gives the protein CASSFPVLYEQYF.

The chain employs TRBV5-5 and TRBJ2-5, with D uncertain. The CDR3 has 15 residues. The ends were cut back, 0 bases at V and 5 bases at J, with 14 bases in the middle. Germline assignment: CDR1 SGHKS and CDR2 YYEKEE (reference sequence). This CDR3 reads CASSLAPSSRETQYF. CDR3 DNA sequence: TGTGCCAGCAGCTTGGCCCCCTCATCGCGGGAGACCCAGTACTTC.

This clone was found a few times. The chain uses TRBV7-9 and TRBJ1-1, with 7 bases aligning to TRBD1. The V and J ends lost 5 bases and 8 bases, in that order; junction bases with no gene match: 11. The CDR3 contains 14 residues. From germline, CDR1 is SEHNR and CDR2 FQNEAQ (reference sequence). CDR3 sequence reads: CASSQGDSSPEAFF. CDR3 in DNA: TGTGCCAGCAGCCAAGGGGACAGCTCACCGGAAGCTTTCTTT.

The chain links TRBV19 to TRBJ1-1; TRBD1 is a possible D gene (6 bases). From germline, CDR1 is LNHDA and CDR2 SQIVND (reference sequence). This CDR3 spans 15 amino acids. V lost 6 bases and J lost 2, with 16 bases in between. CDR3 in amino acids: CASRIDRKGNTEAFF. In DNA form, the CDR3 reads TGTGCCAGTAGGATTGACAGGAAAGGTAACACTGAAGCTTTCTTT. Based on the CDR3 plus reference TRBV19 and TRBJ1-1, the full variable domain is DGGITQSPKYLFRKEGQNVTLSCEQNLNHDAMYWYRQDPGQGLRLIYYSQIVNDFQKGDIAEGYSVSREKKESFPLTVTSAQKNPTAFYLCASRIDRKGNTEAFFGQGTRLTVV.

There are a few counts of this clone. The V and J genes are TRBV5-1 and TRBJ1-2, with 10 nucleotides matching TRBD1. Germline assignment: CDR1 SGHRS and CDR2 YFSETQ. CDR3 size: 15 residues. V trimming: 4 bases; J trimming: 8 bases; junction bases outside the gene matches: 11. The CDR3 bases are TGCGCCAGCAGCGCCCAGGGGACAGGGGAGGAGGGCTACACCTTC. It is translated as CASSAQGTGEEGYTF.

Only a few counts were recorded for this clone. The rearrangement joins TRBV5-1 to TRBJ2-4; weak D call: TRBD2 (5 bases). Germline CDR1 reads SGHRS; CDR2 reads YFSETQ. V was shortened by 3 bases and J by 5 bases, with 18 bases between the two germline ends. There are 16 residues in the CDR3. DNA of the CDR3: TGCGCCAGCAGCTGGGGAGACTACGAGGCACAAAACATTCAGTACTTC. Its translation: CASSWGDYEAQNIQYF.

This clone was seen once. This chain joins TRBV7-9 and TRBJ1-5; no firm D call. V gave up 3 bases and J gave up 3 bases, with 9 bases separating them. The CDR3 is made up of 14 amino acids. Germline lookup yields CDR1 SEHNR and CDR2 FQNEAQ (reference sequence). The CDR3 spells CASSFEESNQPQHF. In DNA, the CDR3 is TGTGCCAGCAGCTTCGAGGAGTCCAATCAGCCCCAGCATTTT.

The chain joins TRBV30 to TRBJ1-6; 8 positions match TRBD1. V lost 3 bases and J lost 2; bases outside the gene matches: 9. Per germline, CDR1 GTSNPN and CDR2 SVGIG (reference sequence). The CDR3 is 17 amino acids. The CDR3 DNA reads TGTGCCTGGAGCCAGGACAGGGCTGACACCTATAATTCACCCCTCCACTTT. It yields the protein CAWSQDRADTYNSPLHF.

The chain is built from TRBV6-5 and TRBJ1-1, with D unclear. CDR3 length: 13 amino acids. Germline CDR1 reads MNHEY; CDR2 reads SVGAGI. Trimming shortened V by 5 bases and J by 10 bases, and 17 bases separated the two germline ends. The chain's CDR3 is CASSLNVRGSAFF. The DNA for the CDR3 is TGTGCCAGCAGTCTGAATGTGAGAGGCTCAGCTTTCTTT.

This clone appeared a few times. The gene calls are TRBV25-1 and TRBJ1-3; 8 bases map to TRBD1. The V gene end was trimmed by 3 bases and the J gene end by 3 bases; junction bases not matched to a gene: 4. CDR1 is MGHDK, CDR2 SYGVNS, per germline. The CDR3 totals 15 residues. The CDR3 spells CASSEAGGLGNTIYF. CDR3 nucleotide sequence: TGTGCCAGCAGTGAGGCAGGGGGCCTTGGAAACACCATATATTTT.

The chain carries TRBV5-4 and TRBJ2-1, with TRBD1 matching 7 bases. The CDR3 is 13 amino acids. The J segment lost 7 bases and the V segment lost 4 bases, leaving 5 bases of the junction unmatched. From germline, CDR1 is SGHNT and CDR2 YYREEE (reference sequence). CDR3 sequence: CASSVQGTNEQFF. The CDR3 nucleotides are TGTGCCAGCAGCGTACAGGGGACAAATGAGCAGTTCTTC.

The rearrangement links TRBV7-2 to TRBJ2-1, with D perhaps matching TRBD2 (6 bases). V dropped 5 bases and J dropped 3 bases, with 11 bases sitting between them. Germline lookup yields CDR1 SGHTA and CDR2 FQGNSA. This CDR3 spans 14 amino acids. CDR3 DNA: TGTGCCAGCAGCAGACTAGATTTCTACAATGAGCAGTTCTTC. It encodes CASSRLDFYNEQFF.

V gene TRBV19 combines with J gene TRBJ1-2; D is possibly TRBD1 (5 bases). The germline V gene encodes CDR1 LNHDA and CDR2 SQIVND (reference sequence). V lost 6 bases to trimming and J lost 5 bases, with 13 bases between them. The CDR3 loop spans 13 amino acids. CDR3 DNA sequence: TGTGCCAGTAGCCTCAGGGCAGTTTATGGCTACACCTTC. Residues: CASSLRAVYGYTF.

The CDR3 DNA reads as TGTGCCAGCAGTGAAGTAGCGGGGGGTTCGGATACGCAGTATTTT. Residues: CASSEVAGGSDTQYF. J is TRBJ2-3 and V is TRBV6-1; TRBD2 matches at 10 bases. Trimming cost V 1 base and J 6 bases; bases outside gene matches: 4. The CDR3 length is 15 residues. Germline assignment: CDR1 MNHNS and CDR2 SASEGT.

The rearrangement joins TRBV7-3 to TRBJ1-5; D ambiguous. V lost 3 bases, J lost 5 bases, and 8 bases lay in between. Germline V lookup: CDR1 SGHTA, CDR2 FQGTGA. The CDR3 totals 13 residues. The CDR3 loop reads CASSLMGDQPQHF. The CDR3 DNA reads as TGTGCCAGCAGCTTGATGGGAGATCAGCCCCAGCATTTT.

This clone is medium-sized (0.01 to 0.1%) by share. V gene TRBV11-1 combines with J gene TRBJ1-2; a weak D match, TRBD1 (5 bases). The germline V gene encodes CDR1 SGHAT and CDR2 FQDESV (reference sequence). There are 13 residues in the CDR3. Trimming left V 5 bases short and J 3 bases short, with 10 bases between. The CDR3 nucleotides are TGTGCCAGCAGCCCGGACACGGACTATGGCTACACCTTC. This encodes CASSPDTDYGYTF.

DNA of the CDR3: TGTGCCAGCAGCCCTCGGACTAGCCAAGAGACCCAGTACTTC. Its translation is CASSPRTSQETQYF. The rearrangement joins TRBV9 to TRBJ2-5, with TRBD2 identical over 7 bases. The CDR3 consists of 14 residues. The V gene's germline CDR1 is SGDLS and CDR2 YYNGEE. After removal of 4 bases from V and 1 base from J, the junction contained 4 bases not matched to a gene.

V gene TRBV12-2 combines with J gene TRBJ2-5; the DNA was not compared with TRBD2, the D call given in the table. TRBV12-2 is shown as a pseudogene. The CDR3 has 17 amino acids. The CDR3 nucleotides are TGTGCAAGTCGCTTTGTGAAAGGGGCTAGCGCCCAAGAGACCCAGTACTTC. Amino acids: CASRFVKGASAQETQYF.

The V call is TRBV7-2, the J call TRBJ1-1, with D tentatively TRBD1 (5 bases). Germline CDR1 is SGHTA and CDR2 is FQGNSA. This CDR3 spans 14 amino acids. V was clipped by 2 bases and J by 0 bases, with 7 bases between them. Here the CDR3 reads CASSLSGVNTEAFF. CDR3 DNA sequence: TGTGCCAGCAGCTTATCGGGGGTGAACACTGAAGCTTTCTTT.

The CDR3 loop is CASSLSSGSYNEQFF. CDR3 in DNA: TGTGCCAGCAGTTTGTCTAGCGGGAGCTACAATGAGCAGTTCTTC. The chain recombines TRBV27 with TRBJ2-1; 10 bases are shared with TRBD2. V was pared by 3 bases and J by 3 bases, with 2 bases of the junction left unmatched. Germline assignment: CDR1 MNHEY and CDR2 SMNVEV (reference sequence). The CDR3 extends over 15 amino acids.